This TCR beta chain stems from a study of blood T cell repertoires in COVID-19. Sequenced by immunoSEQ multiplex PCR; TCRdb stores in-frame clones only, minus some. The sample holds 250,000 or so clones, about 87% seen once. The sequenced material came from PBMCs or T cells enriched from blood (not recorded which). The sequence derives from a woman aged 40 to 50 who had been exposed to COVID-19.

CDR3 sequence reads: CATSLDNEQFF. Written as DNA, the CDR3 is TGTGCCACCAGTCTAGATAATGAGCAGTTCTTC. The V gene is TRBV24-1, the J gene TRBJ2-1; D not resolved. The V end was cut by 6 bases, the J end by 7 bases, with 6 bases between. The CDR3 has 11 residues. Germline V gene lookup returns CDR1 KGHDR and CDR2 SFDVKD.